These T cell receptor beta chains were read from a single sample in a study of OX40 agonist ivuxolimab in advanced cancers. Clones were sequenced by immunoSEQ multiplex PCR, and TCRdb holds only the in-frame ones, with some missing. This sample carries tens of thousands of clones, about 84% of them seen once, and the ten largest clones take 4.6%. Specimen: CD4+ or CD8+ T cells sorted from blood, collected in a trial of the OX40 agonist ivuxolimab. The source is an adult with an advanced solid tumor such as melanoma, head and neck, liver or kidney cancer. Each CDR3 is given with its conserved first and last residue.

>TRBJ1-2|14|TRBV5-6
CASSPPTDLYGYTF
>TRBJ2-5|18|TRBV7-9
CASSLAVLAGITVETQYF
>TRBJ2-3|16|TRBV4-2
CASSQGLGGPTDTQYF
>TRBJ1-4|15|TRBV19
CASSMSAHRGEKLFF
>TRBJ1-1|13|TRBV4-1
CASSRQTNTEAFF
>TRBJ1-1|14|TRBV7-2
CASTGVGINTEAFF
>TRBJ1-1|13|TRBV5-6
CASSWGRNTEAFF
>TRBJ1-2|15|TRBV5-1
CASSLAPGANYGYTF
>TRBJ2-2|14|TRBV29-1
CSVRDTTSTGELFF
>TRBJ2-7|16|TRBV7-9
CASSLAVGTVSYEQYF
>TRBJ2-3|14|TRBV9
CASSDAGGPDTQYF
>TRBJ2-7|11|TRBV29-1
CSVGGIYEQYF
>TRBJ1-2|11|TRBV18
CASSPQNGYTF
>TRBJ2-3|18|TRBV9
CASSETGGAIVGTDTQYF
>TRBJ2-7|14|TRBV6-1
CASSAHRGLYEQYF
>TRBJ2-7|14|TRBV11-2
CASSLDRDLLRKYF
>TRBJ2-5|14|TRBV7-8
CASSLVAMVETQYF
>TRBJ1-2|14|TRBV29-1
CSVVEQQLNYGYTF
>TRBJ1-1|14|TRBV7-2
CASSLVRGSTEAFF
>TRBJ2-3|13|TRBV5-1
CASQSVGGDTQYF
>TRBJ1-1|11|TRBV29-1
CSVRTGTEAFF
>TRBJ2-1|15|TRBV5-1
CASSRLAGGLNEQFF
>TRBJ1-1|13|TRBV6-6
CASSPLPNTEAFF
>TRBJ1-5|13|TRBV30
CAWSFNSNQPQHF
>TRBJ1-2|12|TRBV5-6
CASSRDIGGYTF
>TRBJ1-2|11|TRBV20-1
CSARRAYGYTF
>TRBJ1-1|14|TRBV9
CASSVGGGHTEAFF
>TRBJ2-2|12|TRBV12-5
CASGLPPGELFF
>TRBJ2-5|13|TRBV5-1
CASRSGGAETQYF
>TRBJ2-1|14|TRBV2
CASSEALGQPEQFF
>TRBJ2-5|16|TRBV5-4
CASSMLGTDPAKEQYF
>TRBJ2-3|15|TRBV5-1
CASSLGLAETDTQYF
>TRBJ2-7|15|TRBV5-4
CASSLIAAGGNEQYF
>TRBJ1-3|13|TRBV5-6
CASSRAIGNTIYF
>TRBJ2-7|13|TRBV29-1
CSVRSIDSYEQYF
>TRBJ2-7|13|TRBV6-1
CASSEIVVAEQYF
>TRBJ2-3|15|TRBV2
CASSEPGVSTDTQYF
>TRBJ1-1|13|TRBV5-1
CASSWDRNTEAFF
>TRBJ2-7|12|TRBV2
CASMALAGEQYF
>TRBJ2-3|14|TRBV6-4
CASSPSGYTDTQYF
>TRBJ2-7|14|TRBV7-9
CASSLETRVYEQYF
>TRBJ2-7|16|TRBV4-3
CASSQVVGVISLEQYF
>TRBJ2-1|17|TRBV5-1
CASSSRTSEQNYNEQFF
>TRBJ1-2|15|TRBV25-1
CASSALEMDSYGYTF
>TRBJ2-7|15|TRBV7-9
CASSLALAGANEQYF
>TRBJ1-2|13|TRBV11-2
CASSLGLPPGYTF
>TRBJ2-7|15|TRBV6-1
CASSRPGSSGNEQYF
>TRBJ2-7|13|TRBV7-6
CASSSGPNYEQYF
>TRBJ1-6|16|TRBV9
CASSVRADRDNSPLHF
>TRBJ2-1|17|TRBV6-4
CASSEDTSGGAYNEQFF
>TRBJ1-6|15|TRBV5-1
CASSSQGPGNSPLHF
>TRBJ2-7|15|TRBV29-1
CSALPGTETSYEQYF
>TRBJ1-5|14|TRBV6-5
CASSYGEGVQPQHF